This T cell receptor (beta chain) derives from a study of T cell responses to AZD1222 COVID-19 vaccine. General observations from the study: The study identified only five to seven AZD1222 recipients as seropositive at baseline. Donors were largely white British and mainly female; clonal diversity was possibly underestimated. Distributed over spike, vaccine-associated CD4 TCRs predominated at 160-218 and 743-854. Reports say nearly half of spike-specific TCRs go after unmutated variant regions.

V lost 7 bases and J lost 1, with 7 bases in between. CDR1 is MNHEY and CDR2 is SVGAGI in the germline V gene. The CDR3 has 12 residues. The data were produced by immunoSEQ multiplex PCR, yet TCRdb's version contains in-frame clones alone and is incomplete. The table shows 120,000 to 150,000 clones, with about 94% occurring only once. Of note for this clone: What it binds is unknown.

The V and J genes are TRBV6-5 and TRBJ1-2; D perhaps matches TRBD1 (6 bases). The material sequenced was peripheral blood, taken 28 days after the second AZD1222 dose. The source is an adult who received the AZD1222 COVID-19 vaccine. CDR3 coding DNA: TGTGCCAGCACCAGGGGTAACTATGGCTACACCTTC. As protein: CASTRGNYGYTF.